These T cell receptor beta chains were read from a single sample in a study of OX40 agonist ivuxolimab in advanced cancers. The table came from immunoSEQ multiplex PCR; TCRdb's copy has only in-frame clones and leaves some out. The sample yields 60,000 to 70,000 clones, about 88% seen once. This specimen was CD4+ or CD8+ T cells sorted from blood, taken in a trial of the OX40 agonist ivuxolimab. Every receptor here comes from an adult with an advanced solid tumor such as melanoma, head and neck, liver or kidney cancer. Both conserved end residues are part of each CDR3. The order of the fields is D gene, V gene, J gene, clone size, CDR3 protein, CDR3 DNA. D genes are given only for firm matches. The listing skips clone size in some rows; elsewhere it reads once, few, many or a size class.

d_call: TRBD1; v_call: TRBV2; j_call: TRBJ2-7; clone_size: -; cdr3_aa: CASRPDTGARYEQYF; cdr3_nt: TGTGCCAGCAGACCAGATACAGGGGCGCGGTACGAGCAGTACTTC
d_call: -; v_call: TRBV10-1; j_call: TRBJ2-5; clone_size: once; cdr3_aa: CASSGGAGDQETQYF; cdr3_nt: TGCGCCAGCAGTGGGGGTGCAGGGGACCAAGAGACCCAGTACTTC
d_call: -; v_call: TRBV18; j_call: TRBJ1-3; clone_size: -; cdr3_aa: CASSPPQGLGNTIYF; cdr3_nt: TGTGCCAGCTCACCACCGCAGGGACTTGGAAACACCATATATTTT
d_call: TRBD1; v_call: TRBV28; j_call: TRBJ1-1; clone_size: -; cdr3_aa: CASKPGQGRTEAFF; cdr3_nt: TGTGCCAGCAAACCGGGACAGGGTAGGACTGAAGCTTTCTTT
d_call: TRBD2; v_call: TRBV10-3; j_call: TRBJ2-1; clone_size: -; cdr3_aa: CAITRGLAGLNEQFF; cdr3_nt: TGTGCCATTACAAGGGGACTAGCGGGCCTCAATGAGCAGTTCTTC
d_call: -; v_call: TRBV7-6; j_call: TRBJ2-1; clone_size: -; cdr3_aa: CASSLGPDSRGDEQFF; cdr3_nt: TGTGCCAGCAGCTTAGGTCCCGACTCTCGAGGGGATGAGCAGTTCTTC
d_call: -; v_call: TRBV7-2; j_call: TRBJ2-3; clone_size: once; cdr3_aa: CASSLGFGASTDTQYF; cdr3_nt: TGTGCCAGCAGCTTAGGATTTGGCGCGAGCACAGATACGCAGTATTTT
d_call: -; v_call: TRBV18; j_call: TRBJ2-5; clone_size: -; cdr3_aa: CASSPPSGLETQYF; cdr3_nt: TGTGCCAGCTCACCACCGTCGGGACTGGAGACCCAGTACTTC
d_call: -; v_call: TRBV5-4; j_call: TRBJ2-7; clone_size: -; cdr3_aa: CASSFPPHTEQYF; cdr3_nt: TGTGCCAGCAGCTTTCCCCCCCATACCGAGCAGTACTTC
d_call: -; v_call: TRBV13; j_call: TRBJ2-3; clone_size: -; cdr3_aa: CASSPPGADTQYF; cdr3_nt: TGTGCCAGCAGCCCCCCGGGAGCAGATACGCAGTATTTT
d_call: TRBD2; v_call: TRBV6-6; j_call: TRBJ2-7; clone_size: -; cdr3_aa: CASREGTSGRYEQYF; cdr3_nt: TGTGCCAGCAGGGAAGGGACTAGCGGGAGGTACGAGCAGTACTTC
d_call: -; v_call: TRBV20-1; j_call: TRBJ1-2; clone_size: -; cdr3_aa: CSASRLGGYTF; cdr3_nt: TGCAGTGCTTCGAGACTGGGGGGCTACACCTTC
d_call: TRBD2; v_call: TRBV19; j_call: TRBJ2-1; clone_size: -; cdr3_aa: CASSFSGRSSYEQFF; cdr3_nt: TGTGCCAGTAGTTTCAGCGGGAGGAGTTCTTATGAGCAGTTCTTC
d_call: -; v_call: TRBV9; j_call: TRBJ2-1; clone_size: -; cdr3_aa: CASSVSYRTDEYNEQFF; cdr3_nt: TGTGCCAGCAGCGTATCCTACAGAACGGACGAATACAATGAGCAGTTCTTC
d_call: -; v_call: TRBV18; j_call: TRBJ2-3; clone_size: -; cdr3_aa: CASTTRTSTDTQYF; cdr3_nt: TGTGCCAGCACGACAAGAACTAGCACAGATACGCAGTATTTT
d_call: TRBD2; v_call: TRBV7-9; j_call: TRBJ2-2; clone_size: -; cdr3_aa: CASSPLAGTTGELFF; cdr3_nt: TGTGCCAGCAGCCCCCTAGCGGGAACTACCGGGGAGCTGTTTTTT
d_call: TRBD1; v_call: TRBV12-5; j_call: TRBJ2-1; clone_size: -; cdr3_aa: CASGTGQGANEQFF; cdr3_nt: TGTGCTAGTGGTACGGGACAGGGGGCCAATGAGCAGTTCTTC